This section outlines one TCR beta chain sequence together with its context. The clone's antigen remains unknown. Base qualities were left out, and no much larger clone turns up one base away. The data were produced on an Illumina NovaSeq 6000. Using 5'RACE with constant-segment primers, TCRalpha and TCRbeta cDNA libraries were constructed, with sample barcodes and unique molecular identifiers added in the process. RNA was extracted from every sample with Trizol reagent. The libraries were amplified in two PCR steps, and the second step added a second sample barcode and Illumina TruSeq adapters. Sequencing of libraries was performed on an Illumina NovaSeq with 2 x 150 bp paired-end reads. The original methods were these. Reads were demultiplexed and collapsed into UMI-guided consensus sequences with migec v1.2.7. With mixcr v2.1.11, UMI consensuses were aligned to TRA and TRB V and J templates and assembled into clonotypes. A clonotype was counted as expanded or contracted only if both edgeR and NoisET called the change significant, with noise models trained on biological replicates. For edgeR calls, a false discovery rate-adjusted p below 0.01 and a log2 fold-change threshold of 1 were applied. As an exploratory analysis of dynamics, max-normalized trajectories of the 1000 most abundant clonotypes were examined by PCA with hierarchical clustering. Each responding clone was given a CD4 or CD8 phenotype based on the CD4+ and CD8+ repertoires, which had been sequenced separately. TCRdb handled the public reads itself, with Q25 trimming in fastp and clone calling in MiXCR, and kept productive beta chains. Rows with one shared CDR3 protein collapse into an entry with the most common genes and DNA. The V and J calls and clone size come from TCRdb's table, not from the authors' own analysis. Within this sample are 200,000 to 250,000 distinct CDR3 sequences, with roughly a tenth of them counted one time only. The top ten hold 2.5% to 3.5% of the sample.

The CDR3 runs 16 amino acids, cysteine and phenylalanine included. CDR3 DNA only is kept here, 48 bases in frame from base 1. Via the germline V gene, CDR1 is ENHRY and CDR2 SYGVKD. The V end loses 0 bases and the J end loses 6 bases, and a stretch of 15 bases separates them. Ficoll-Paque density gradient centrifugation was the method used to isolate PBMCs. This specimen comes from a study of T-cell memory formation after mild COVID-19 (dated by TCRdb to the early 2020s). Regarding the study in general: TCR sequence clusters from the two donors were largely donor specific. In two donors, T-cell clones that expanded and contracted after mild COVID-19 were tracked by sequencing TCRalpha and TCRbeta repertoires over time. The cohort comprised two young, previously healthy adult volunteers, one female and one male. The paper's findings and limits, for the study overall: SARS-CoV-2 specificity of the second-wave clones peaking on day 37 was not confirmed. The detection of some responding clones in pre-infection memory suggests that pre-existing cross-reactive memory T cells joined the SARS-CoV-2 response. The study included only a couple of mild cases, and larger cohorts that include severe cases with pre-infection samples were judged to be necessary. Contracting CD4+ clones turned up mainly in the CM and EM memory subsets, whereas EMRA was where CD8+ clones were enriched. From day 15 to 85, contracting clones showed balanced CD4/CD8 phenotypes, whereas a second wave of clones that expanded from day 15 to 37 leaned towards CD4+.

The specimen sequenced was PBMCs or a T cell subset sorted from them (not recorded which). The chain uses TRBV10-3 and TRBJ1-5; the D region possibly corresponds to TRBD1 (5 bases align). The clonotype was recovered from a man aged 18-30 years who had mild COVID-19 (a few samples of this study predate the infection). The sample titles of this study are shuffled in the database, so cell type and time point are left out; the donor was told from shared clones. The sequenced DNA: TGTGCCATCAGTGAGTCGCTAGTGTCGGGGGGTCAGCCCCAGCATTTT. Translated, this is CAISESLVSGGQPQHF.